The rows below give T cell receptor beta chains drawn from one sample of a study of T cells in Graves' hyperthyroidism and ophthalmopathy. Each CDR3 protein is one row after TCRdb ran MiXCR on the multiplex PCR reads. The data contain around 340,000 distinct CDR3 sequences, about a sixth of them seen just once; the ten biggest clones take up around 15%. The material sequenced was blood. All receptors derive from a woman aged 40 to 49 with Graves' ophthalmopathy. Each CDR3 is given with its conserved first and last residue. The D gene is left open where the match is weak.

J,D,V,CDR3
TRBJ1-1,.,TRBV7-8,CASSLLMNTEAFF
TRBJ1-5,.,TRBV7-8,CASSLDQNQPQHF
TRBJ2-7,.,TRBV12-3/TRBV12-4,CASSAWQGRDEQYF
TRBJ1-6,.,TRBV6-1,CASSEVGLLANSPLHF
TRBJ2-7,TRBD2,TRBV29-1,CSVGTSGSRNDEQYF
TRBJ2-5,TRBD2,TRBV24-1,CATSDSRLARRIETQYF
TRBJ1-5,.,TRBV6-5,CASRGFRDDQPQHF
TRBJ1-1,.,TRBV12-3/TRBV12-4,CASLRMGGTEAFF
TRBJ1-6,.,TRBV4-3,CASSQDPAGVEGLYNSPLHF
TRBJ2-2,.,TRBV24-1,CATSDLTGTHLTGELFF
TRBJ2-7,.,TRBV6-5,CASSYSVRQGYEQYF
TRBJ1-1,.,TRBV30,CAWSVLNTEAFF
TRBJ2-5,.,TRBV12-5,CASGLFGETQYF
TRBJ1-2,.,TRBV6-5,CASRAPTNYGYTF
TRBJ2-2,TRBD1,TRBV6-1,CASSVQGVAGELFF
TRBJ2-5,TRBD1,TRBV5-1,CASSAGQARVETQYF
TRBJ2-5,TRBD1,TRBV27,CASSSLGGIGETQYF
TRBJ2-6,.,TRBV5-8,CASSWANGANVLTF
TRBJ2-7,TRBD2,TRBV12-3/TRBV12-4,CASRLSGTSGRLYEQYF
TRBJ1-1,.,TRBV5-1,CASSLGKPNTEAFF
TRBJ2-3,TRBD2,TRBV30,CACHGLAVARDTQYF
TRBJ2-1,.,TRBV6-2/TRBV6-3,CASREGEGPPWFF
TRBJ2-5,.,TRBV11-2,CASSPRTVQETQYF
TRBJ2-7,TRBD2,TRBV4-1,CASSLYPGTSVETYEQYF
TRBJ1-1,.,TRBV12-3/TRBV12-4,CASSGGGSEAFF
TRBJ1-2,.,TRBV5-1,CASSLEGSHYGYTF
TRBJ2-7,TRBD1,TRBV20-1,CSPITAFDRGHEQYF
TRBJ2-5,.,TRBV28,CASSALGTLQETQYF
TRBJ2-7,TRBD2,TRBV6-1,CASRSGLAASSYEQYF
TRBJ2-5,.,TRBV6-5,CASSFGHSQETQYF
TRBJ1-3,.,TRBV4-1,CASSQISASGNTIYF
TRBJ1-1,TRBD1,TRBV29-1,CSVRRGGRNTEAFF
TRBJ2-5,.,TRBV12-3/TRBV12-4,CASSPTGGGRYAETQYF
TRBJ1-1,.,TRBV7-6,CASTPGRNTEAFF
TRBJ2-7,.,TRBV11-1,CASSTSSPYEQYF
TRBJ2-7,.,TRBV29-1,CSVLTGDYSYEQYF
TRBJ2-5,.,TRBV7-9,CASSLGWRGSEETQYF
TRBJ1-5,TRBD1,TRBV30,CAWSYRGRDQPQHF
TRBJ2-7,.,TRBV20-1,CSACPPVSGFYEQYF
TRBJ1-5,.,TRBV15,CATSRDNGGNQPQHF
TRBJ2-4,.,TRBV3-1,CASSQVIGGNIQYF
TRBJ2-7,TRBD2,TRBV7-8,CASSPPGSGAAEQYF
TRBJ2-5,.,TRBV24-1,CATSDPSWTQYF
TRBJ2-2,.,TRBV6-5,CASSYEGVGSFGELFF
TRBJ2-5,TRBD1,TRBV6-5,CASRGQGRETQYF
TRBJ1-2,TRBD1,TRBV6-5,CASSNHRDSAIYTF